This T cell receptor beta chain was identified during a study of T cell responses to AZD1222 COVID-19 vaccine. Study-level results: Spike was spanned by vaccine-associated CD4 TCRs, which were dominant at 160-218 and 743-854. Reportedly, close to half of spike-specific TCRs are directed against unmutated variant regions. Of the AZD1222 recipients, only 5 or 6 were seropositive at baseline. There were repertoire samples only from the period after the peak T cell response.

A remark on this clone: Antigen specificity is unknown.

The CDR3 contains 18 residues. The germline V gene has CDR1 SGHTA and CDR2 FQGTGA. V trimming: 1 base; J trimming: 6 bases; junction bases outside the gene matches: 14. The protocol was immunoSEQ multiplex PCR, while the TCRdb copy is restricted to in-frame clones and leaves out a portion. The sample has roughly 140,000 clones, more than 90% seen once; the top ten hold approximately 3.3%. This chain connects TRBV7-3 to TRBJ2-1; 8 nucleotides line up with TRBD2. The sequence came from an adult who received the AZD1222 COVID-19 vaccine. The material was peripheral blood, obtained 28 days after the second AZD1222 dose. For the CDR3, the DNA is TGTGCCAGCAGCTTAATGGGGGTGAAGCGGGAGTTGGTCAATGAGCAGTTCTTC. Protein product: CASSLMGVKRELVNEQFF.